This note documents a single TCR beta chain sequence. It has no known antigen specificity. No clone much larger than this one lies a single base away; base qualities are absent. Healthy HIV-negative adults with no recently reported acute infections or vaccinations were included as donors. Every donor was a Caucasian adult living in Nashville, Tennessee, USA. CD4+ T cells were enriched through magnetic negative selection, after which naive cells were positively selected on CD45RA and the remaining negative fraction served as the memory subset. Blood was obtained by leukapheresis, after which PBMCs were separated by Ficoll-Histopaque density gradient centrifugation and cryopreserved in liquid nitrogen vapor phase. Analytical flow cytometry was used to check the purity and quantity of every magnetically sorted T cell population. Each sorted fraction had its genomic DNA isolated and then quantified by UV absorbance on a Nanodrop 2000c.

The data are from a study of shared clonotypes between healthy human individuals (dated by TCRdb to 2020 to 2022). With respect to the entire study: The cohort included a few men and a couple of women between 18 and 49 years of age. Blood TCR repertoires of several healthy adults were deeply sequenced to estimate repertoire size and the extent of clonotype sharing between individuals. Leukapheresis yielded between about 0.9 and 9 billion PBMCs per donor. For each donor, three plates each were used for CD4 naive and CD4 memory, two plates were used for CD8 naive, and one plate was used for CD8 memory. To increase sequencing depth and limit assay-specific biases, TCR repertoire library preparation and sequencing were carried out by different laboratories using diverse techniques.

Using the deep immunoSEQ assay, TCR CDR3 regions were amplified from genomic DNA by multiplex PCR. For each cell subset, the extracted genomic DNA was distributed evenly across all wells of several immunoSEQ 96-well plates, and each plate served as one replicate. Each replicate PCR for sorted subsets received about 200 ng genomic DNA, equal to roughly 30,000 T cell genomes. The purified libraries were quantified using a Qubit 3.0 fluorometer, sized with a Bioanalyzer 2100, and then quantified again using the KAPA Library Quantification kit. Each immunoSEQ 96-well plate was sequenced on its own single-read 150-cycle Illumina NextSeq 550 flow cell. The authors' pipeline ran thus. The immunoSEQ output contained only junctional sequences without quality scores, so filtering could not match that applied to full-length reads. Sequences were annotated with PyIR, a Python wrapper for IgBLAST v1.9, using IMGT germline references to assign V/J genes and CDR3. Reads were removed for weak V/J assignments (E-value above 1e-6), missing CDR3, stop codons, out-of-frame junctions, or ambiguous translated residues. V3J clonotypes were defined by identical inferred V gene, J gene, and CDR3 amino acid sequence. Percentage overlap between repertoires was calculated by dividing the number of shared unique clonotypes by the size of the smaller repertoire. Richness of each repertoire was evaluated using RTK rarefaction, the Chao1 estimator, and Recon v2.1 estimates of unobserved clonotypes. Generation probabilities for all TCRbeta clonotypes obtained by the gDNA method from a handful of donors were computed using OLGA. TCRdb took this table from immuneACCESS and kept in-frame rearrangements with V and J called. Such tables lack part of the clones; where checked against another copy, unresolved V genes explain under half of the gap, and the rest is unexplained. V and J calls and clone size are given by that table; D and trimming were obtained from the DNA. The sample records fewer than 400,000 clones, approximately 79% of which are singletons. The top ten constitute 10% of the sample.

Trimming at the junction amounts to 5 bases on V and 3 bases on J, and the germline ends lie 13 bases apart. Via the germline V gene (reference sequence), CDR1 is LNHDA and CDR2 SQIVND. From its cysteine to its phenylalanine, the CDR3 spans 14 amino acids. The DNA shown is the 42-base CDR3, in frame from base 1. Overall study results and their limits: The genetic and exposure-history diversity represented was limited by the small number of donors. Rarefaction of sorted-subset datasets indicated incomplete sequencing despite the large sequencing depth. Compared with non-shared clonotypes, clonotypes shared by all four sorted-subset donors had higher generation probabilities. Based on pairwise subsampling, the degree of clonotype sharing among donors was expected to be affected by sequencing depth. Naive subsets generally had larger estimated clonotype richness than memory subsets. Sampling was limited to blood, and TCR repertoires in tissue likely differ from TCR repertoires in blood. Sharing across a handful of donors was observed for roughly 5.4% of naive CD4, less than 4% of naive CD8, 2.3% of memory CD4, and approximately 0.41% of memory CD8 clonotypes.

The clonotype comes from a man aged 30 to 45 in good health. In this chain, TRBV19 is recombined with TRBJ1-1; tentative D gene TRBD1, with 6 bases matching. Sequences were obtained from memory CD4+ T cells sorted from blood. The meaning of the sample's cell subset or site label: CD45RA-negative fraction. The DNA sequence follows: TGTGCCAGTAGTCGCTCAGGGGTATACACTGAAGCTTTCTTT. Translated, it reads CASSRSGVYTEAFF.